Ten or more counts support the clone carrying this T cell receptor (beta chain). Its antigen is unknown. RNA fractions of 10%, 30% or 50% and roughly 17,000 to 1,100,000 sorted cells were the source of naive CD8 libraries. The sample originates from a study of molecular identifiers for immune sequencing clone quantification. Germline CDR1 and CDR2: SNHLY and FYNNEI. V was pared by 8 bases and J by 5 bases, with 19 bases between. This CDR3 has 14 residues. General study points: Identical TCR molecules can share a barcode, and this sharing could underestimate highly expanded clone sizes.

Bulk TCR libraries were made with methods that had been previously described and with listed TCR primers. One entry per CDR3 protein, called by TCRdb with MiXCR from the PCR reads. Counted here are about 70,000 distinct CDR3 sequences, roughly 20% occurring once; the ten biggest clones make up 1.5% to 1.7%. This chain uses TRBV2 with TRBJ2-7; the D gene is possibly TRBD2 (5 bases). This receptor was identified in a human donor in good health. Some libraries in this study had Jurkat cell RNA spiked in. Source material: naive CD8+ T cells from blood, with Jurkat cell RNA spiked in. Subset: FACS-sorted CD8+CD4-CCR7+CD45RA+ naive T cells. The CDR3, as DNA: TGTGCCAGCTCGCTCGTCGGGGTTCTGGACGAGCAGTACTTC. Protein: CASSLVGVLDEQYF.